Each of the 25 T cell receptor beta chains below was sequenced from the same sample in a study of breast tumors, draining lymph nodes, adjacent tissues. A single record per CDR3 protein comes from TCRdb applying MiXCR to the multiplex PCR reads. Of about 35,000 distinct CDR3 sequences in the sample, around 35% were seen once. The source material was breast tumor tissue. The receptors here all came from a female donor with breast cancer. Some clones in this sample may be carry-over from other donors' samples.

This chain links TRBV9 with TRBJ2-6; D is ambiguous. CDR3 length: 14 residues. Germline V gene lookup returns CDR1 SGDLS and CDR2 YYNGEE. The V and J ends lost 4 bases and 3 bases respectively, with 8 bases between them. Here the CDR3 DNA reads TGTGCCAGCAGCTCACAAATTGGGGCCAACGTCCTGACTTTC. Its protein product is CASSSQIGANVLTF.

Comment on this clonotype: Just one base apart from a much larger clone, this may be a read error. The CDR3 spells CSARIATRGRNEQFF. CDR3 nucleotide sequence: TGCAGTGCTAGAATTGCGACAAGGGGCCGCAATGAGCAGTTCTTC. The V and J genes are TRBV20-1 and TRBJ2-1; D possibly corresponds to TRBD1 (5 bases). CDR3 length: 15 residues. Deletions cut 2 bases from V and 6 bases from J, with 17 bases between. CDR1 and CDR2 from the germline V gene are DFQATT and SNEGSKA (reference sequence).

This clonotype has a count of ten or more. The CDR3: CASSLAGAGRLYEQYF. DNA for the CDR3: TGTGCCAGCAGCTTAGCCGGGGCAGGGAGGCTCTACGAGCAGTACTTC. V is TRBV7-8 and J is TRBJ2-7; TRBD2 is a possible D gene (6 bases). The CDR3 covers 16 residues. V lost 0 bases to trimming and J lost 3 bases, with 15 bases between them. Per the germline V gene, CDR1 is SGHVS and CDR2 is FQNEAQ. The entire variable domain, with the rest obtained from reference TRBV7-8 and TRBJ2-7, is as follows: GAGVSQSPRYKVAKRGQDVALRCDPISGHVSLFWYQQALGQGPEFLTYFQNEAQLDKSGLPSDRFFAERPEGSVSTLKIQRTQQEDSAVYLCASSLAGAGRLYEQYFGPGTRLTVT.

This clonotype was seen ten or more times. This chain connects TRBV12-3 or TRBV12-4 to TRBJ1-5; no clear D gene. Trimming left V 2 bases short and J 0 bases short, with 14 bases between. This CDR3 contains 17 residues. CDR3 region: CASSLKIPGYSNQPQHF. The CDR3 nucleotides read TGTGCCAGCAGTTTAAAGATCCCAGGATATAGCAATCAGCCCCAGCATTTT.

The chain combines TRBV10-3 with TRBJ2-2; 10 bases fit TRBD2. CDR1 ENHRY and CDR2 SYGVKD come from the germline V gene. V shed 6 bases, J shed 1 base, and the junction held 2 bases outside the gene matches. The CDR3 contains 15 residues. CDR3 coding DNA: TGTGCCATCAGGGGGACTAGCGAGAACACCGGGGAGCTGTTTTTT. Amino acid sequence: CAIRGTSENTGELFF.

This chain uses TRBV30 with TRBJ1-4; D not resolved. V lost 2 bases and J lost 8, with 12 bases in between. CDR3 length: 13 amino acids. Germline values: CDR1 GTSNPN, CDR2 SVGIG (reference sequence). The CDR3: CAWSTVIGEKLFF. DNA for the CDR3: TGTGCCTGGAGTACGGTCATTGGCGAAAAACTGTTTTTT.

This clonotype was detected once. It may be a read error: a sequence one base away is much more abundant. The chain carries TRBV4-3 and TRBJ2-3; 8 bases are a match to TRBD1. The J call may be mistaken, given a closer DNA end match to TRBJ1-5. CDR3 length equals 15 residues. From germline, CDR1 is LGHNA and CDR2 YSLEER. CDR3 loop: CASSQIQGATDTQHF. Written as DNA, the CDR3 is TGCGCCAGCAGCCAGATCCAGGGGGCGACAGATACGCAGCATTTT.

This chain uses TRBV25-1 with TRBJ2-3, with 9 bases matching TRBD2. In germline, CDR1 is MGHDK, CDR2 SYGVNS. The CDR3 is 17 residues long. The ends lost 3 bases at V and 6 bases at J; junction bases unmatched: 13. The CDR3 region is CASSEHGGRAEWDTQYF. The DNA for the CDR3 is TGTGCCAGCAGTGAGCATGGCGGGAGGGCGGAGTGGGATACGCAGTATTTT.

The chain is built from TRBV6-5 and TRBJ2-1, with D tentatively TRBD2 (5 bases). Germline CDR1 is MNHEY and CDR2 is SVGAGI. This CDR3 has 15 amino acids. V was shortened by 6 bases and J by 4 bases, with 16 bases between the two germline ends. The CDR3 sequence: CASRPPLGEYNEQFF. CDR3 bases: TGTGCCAGCAGGCCCCCGCTGGGAGAGTACAATGAGCAGTTCTTC.

As for this clonotype: Just one base apart from a much larger clone, this may be a read error. This sequence joins TRBV28 and TRBJ1-6; 8 bases align to TRBD1. V gave up 8 bases and J gave up 8 bases; unmatched junction bases: 11. The CDR3 is 15 residues long. The V gene's germline CDR1 is MDHEN and CDR2 SYDVKM. CDR3 nucleotide sequence: TGTGCCAGCTGCTCCGACAGGGGAGGGGATTCACCCCTCCACTTT. It codes for CASCSDRGGDSPLHF.

This clonotype was seen ten or more times. V usage is TRBV5-4 and J usage is TRBJ2-7; the match to TRBD1 covers 9 bases. Unmatched junction bases numbered 2, after V lost 4 bases and J lost 0 bases. CDR1 and CDR2 (germline): SGHNT, YYREEE (reference sequence). The CDR3 is made up of 14 amino acids. The CDR3 sequence is CASSGTGSSYEQYF. CDR3 bases: TGTGCCAGCAGCGGGACAGGGAGCTCCTACGAGCAGTACTTC.

The chain links TRBV20-1 to TRBJ2-6; D is uncertain. Germline V lookup: CDR1 DFQATT, CDR2 SNEGSKA (reference sequence). Trimming left V 2 bases short and J 1 base short, with 9 bases between. The CDR3 is made up of 15 amino acids. CDR3 region: CSARPDGSGANVLTF. DNA for the CDR3: TGCAGTGCTAGACCCGACGGATCTGGGGCCAACGTCCTGACTTTC.

This clonotype occurred many times. The chain carries TRBV20-1 and TRBJ2-1, with D tentatively TRBD2 (6 bases). This CDR3 spans 14 amino acids. The V gene lost 1 base and the J gene lost 4 bases, with 11 bases spanning the gap. CDR1 DFQATT and CDR2 SNEGSKA come from the germline V gene (reference sequence). CDR3 sequence reads: CSARAGGSYNEQFF. CDR3 DNA sequence: TGCAGTGCTAGAGCTGGGGGGAGTTACAATGAGCAGTTCTTC.

The J gene is TRBJ2-2, the V gene TRBV7-9, with TRBD2 matching over 7 bases. Germline V lookup: CDR1 SEHNR, CDR2 FQNEAQ (reference sequence). The CDR3 extends over 15 amino acids. After removal of 6 bases from V and 7 bases from J, the junction contained 11 bases not matched to a gene. The chain's CDR3 is CASRPAGWSVGELFF. The CDR3 nucleotides read TGTGCCAGCAGGCCAGCGGGATGGTCGGTCGGGGAGCTGTTTTTT.

This clonotype was seen repeatedly, ten times or more. The chain uses TRBV5-6 and TRBJ1-2; D is perhaps TRBD1 (6 bases). The V gene lost 2 bases and the J gene lost 6 bases, with 17 bases spanning the gap. Germline assignment: CDR1 SGHDT and CDR2 YYEEEE. CDR3 length: 15 amino acids. CDR3 DNA sequence: TGTGCCAGCAGCTTAATCTCGGGGGCGGGGAATGGCTACACCTTC. It specifies CASSLISGAGNGYTF.

In its sample, this clonotype was seen a few times. This rearrangement joins TRBV7-9 to TRBJ2-2, with 12 bases lining up with TRBD2. The CDR3 contains 15 residues. V was pared by 5 bases and J by 8 bases, with 6 bases of the junction left unmatched. Germline V lookup: CDR1 SEHNR, CDR2 FQNEAQ (reference sequence). The CDR3 sequence is CASSPSSGRDGELFF. CDR3 in DNA: TGTGCCAGCAGCCCCTCTAGCGGGAGGGATGGGGAGCTGTTTTTT.

This clonotype was counted many times. This chain connects TRBV7-9 to TRBJ1-3; D may be TRBD1 (5 bases). This CDR3 spans 16 amino acids. The germline V and J ends were trimmed by 5 bases and 0 bases, with 14 bases remaining between them. Germline assignment: CDR1 SEHNR and CDR2 FQNEAQ (reference sequence). DNA of the CDR3: TGTGCCAGCAGCCCGGGGGGGGGACCCTCTGGAAACACCATATATTTT. This translates into CASSPGGGPSGNTIYF.

This clonotype was counted many times. The CDR3 sequence is CASSRWTSGSYYEQYF. The CDR3 DNA is TGTGCCAGCAGTAGGTGGACTAGCGGGTCGTACTACGAGCAGTACTTC. The chain couples TRBV6-2 or TRBV6-3 to TRBJ2-7; 11 bases are a match to TRBD2. V dropped 5 bases and J dropped 3; count of bases not matched to a gene: 9. This CDR3 has 16 amino acids. From germline, CDR1 is MNHEY and CDR2 SVGEGT.

At least ten counts were recorded for this clonotype. The chain has TRBV11-2 and TRBJ2-7; no definite D call. Germline CDR1 and CDR2: SGHAT and FQNNGV. V lost 2 bases to trimming and J lost 4 bases, with 3 bases between them. The CDR3 has 11 amino acids. CDR3 region: CASSLLYEQYF. The CDR3 DNA reads as TGTGCCAGCAGCTTACTTTACGAGCAGTACTTC.

This clonotype appeared many times. This sequence joins TRBV7-9 and TRBJ2-2; D is uncertain. Trimming took 1 base from V and 4 from J, leaving 4 bases between them. The CDR3 totals 13 residues. CDR1 and CDR2 from the germline V gene are SEHNR and FQNEAQ (reference sequence). This CDR3 reads CASSLEFTGELFF. CDR3 in DNA: TGTGCCAGCAGCTTAGAGTTCACCGGGGAGCTGTTTTTT.

The genes are TRBV28 and TRBJ2-7; perhaps TRBD1 as D (6 bases). Germline CDR1 and CDR2: MDHEN and SYDVKM. The CDR3 is made up of 11 amino acids. V gave up 4 bases and J gave up 7 bases, with 8 bases separating them. CDR3 region: CASSYREEQYF. CDR3 nucleotides: TGTGCCAGCAGTTACAGGGAAGAGCAGTACTTC.

On this clonotype itself: The junction differs from germline at one of its ends, possibly a read error. The chain recombines TRBV7-7 with TRBJ2-2; 8 bases align to TRBD1. Germline loops: CDR1 SSHAT, CDR2 FNYEAQ (reference sequence). The CDR3 totals 16 residues. CDR3 sequence reads: CASSLAGQGYTGELFF. DNA for the CDR3: TGTGCTAGCAGCTTAGCCGGACAGGGTTACACCGGGGAGCTGTTTTTT.

This chain links TRBV2 with TRBJ2-2; 7 bases align to TRBD2. Germline trimming cut 5 bases from V and 1 base from J; bases unmatched to any gene: 4. CDR1 SNHLY and CDR2 FYNNEI come from the germline V gene. This CDR3 contains 15 residues. This CDR3 reads CASSTGTMNTGELFF. The CDR3, as DNA: TGTGCCAGCAGTACCGGGACTATGAACACCGGGGAGCTGTTTTTT. Complete variable domain (other parts from reference TRBV2 and TRBJ2-2): EPEVTQTPSHQVTQMGQEVILRCVPISNHLYFYWYRQILGQKVEFLVSFYNNEISEKSEIFDDQFSVERPDGSNFTLKIRSTKLEDSAMYFCASSTGTMNTGELFFGEGSRLTVL.

In its sample, this clonotype is medium-sized (0.01 to 0.1%). The rearrangement links TRBV11-3 to TRBJ2-3, with TRBD2 matching 7 bases. The junction had 4 bases not matched to a gene; V was cut back by 1 base and J by 3 bases. The CDR3 is 15 amino acids. Germline CDR1 and CDR2: SGHNT and YENEEA. The CDR3 region is CASSLAGGATDTQYF. Written as DNA, the CDR3 is TGTGCCAGCAGCTTAGCGGGAGGAGCTACAGATACGCAGTATTTT.

In this sample, this clonotype turned up many times. CDR3 in amino acids: CASSPLAGGFTDTQYF. CDR3 DNA: TGTGCCAGCAGCCCACTAGCGGGAGGTTTCACAGATACGCAGTATTTT. The V and J genes are TRBV7-6 and TRBJ2-3; 12 nucleotides line up with TRBD2. V lost 5 bases, J lost 2 bases, and 5 bases stayed unmatched. The CDR3 totals 16 residues. Germline CDR1 and CDR2: SGHVS and FNYEAQ.